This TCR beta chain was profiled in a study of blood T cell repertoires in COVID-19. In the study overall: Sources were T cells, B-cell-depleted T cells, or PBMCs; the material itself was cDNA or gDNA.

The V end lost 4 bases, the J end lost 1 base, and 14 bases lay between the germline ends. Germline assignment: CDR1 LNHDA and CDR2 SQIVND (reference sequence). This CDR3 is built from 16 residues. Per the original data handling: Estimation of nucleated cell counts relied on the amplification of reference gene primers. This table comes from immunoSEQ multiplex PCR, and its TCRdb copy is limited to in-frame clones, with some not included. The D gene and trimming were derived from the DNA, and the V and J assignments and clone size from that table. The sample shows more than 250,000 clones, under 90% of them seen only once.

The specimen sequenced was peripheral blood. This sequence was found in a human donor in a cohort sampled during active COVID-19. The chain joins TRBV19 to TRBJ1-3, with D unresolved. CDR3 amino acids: CASSKGGIGSGNTIYF. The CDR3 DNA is TGTGCCAGTAGTAAAGGAGGAATCGGGTCTGGAAACACCATATATTTT.